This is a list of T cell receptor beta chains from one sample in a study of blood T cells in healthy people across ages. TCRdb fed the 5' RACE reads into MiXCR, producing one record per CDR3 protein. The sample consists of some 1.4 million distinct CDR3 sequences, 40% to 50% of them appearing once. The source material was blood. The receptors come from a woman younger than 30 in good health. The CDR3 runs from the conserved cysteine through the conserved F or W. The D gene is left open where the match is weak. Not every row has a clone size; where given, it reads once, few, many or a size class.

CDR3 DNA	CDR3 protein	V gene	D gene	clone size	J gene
TGTGCCAGCAGTTATCCGATAAGAGGGACAGCTTTCTACGAGCAGTACTTC	CASSYPIRGTAFYEQYF	TRBV6-2/TRBV6-3	TRBD1	NA	TRBJ2-7
TGTGCCAGCAGTCCCGAAATAGCAGGGAACGAGCAGTACTTC	CASSPEIAGNEQYF	TRBV12-3/TRBV12-4	NA	few	TRBJ2-7
TGTGCCAGCAGTGTAGACAGGGAGAAAGCTTTCTTT	CASSVDREKAFF	TRBV6-5	TRBD1	NA	TRBJ1-1
TGCAGCGTTATGGAACTAGCGGGAGGAACAGATACGCAGTATTTT	CSVMELAGGTDTQYF	TRBV29-1	TRBD2	NA	TRBJ2-3
TGTGCCAGCAGCCCCCGAAGGACTAGCGGTGATGAGCAGTTCTTC	CASSPRRTSGDEQFF	TRBV3-1	TRBD2	few	TRBJ2-1
TGCAGTGCTACAACAGAGGTATCCTACGAGCAGTACTTC	CSATTEVSYEQYF	TRBV20-1	NA	few	TRBJ2-7
TGTGCCAGCAGTTACATTCCGGATGGCTACACCTTC	CASSYIPDGYTF	TRBV6-6	NA	few	TRBJ1-2
TGTGCCAGCAGATTTAGCGGGGGACACCGCACAGATACGCAGTATTTT	CASRFSGGHRTDTQYF	TRBV12-3/TRBV12-4	TRBD2	NA	TRBJ2-3
TGTGCCAGCAGGAGGGACACCTACTACGAGCAGTACTTC	CASRRDTYYEQYF	TRBV6-1	NA	once	TRBJ2-7
TGCAGTGCTAGAGAAAACCCGGGGAACCTAAATACGCAGTATTTT	CSARENPGNLNTQYF	TRBV20-1	NA	NA	TRBJ2-3
TGTGCCAGCAGAGGGTGGGCTAGCGGGAGTGTGGGTGAGCAGTTCTTC	CASRGWASGSVGEQFF	TRBV27	TRBD2	NA	TRBJ2-1
TGTGCCAGCAGCTCGGGACAGTTCAATCAGCCCCAGCATTTT	CASSSGQFNQPQHF	TRBV7-9	TRBD1	many	TRBJ1-5
TGTGCCAGCAGTTACTCCGTCGAGGGAGTGATCTCCTACGAGCAGTACTTC	CASSYSVEGVISYEQYF	TRBV6-5	NA	NA	TRBJ2-7
TGTGCCAGCAGCCCCATGGGGGCGTCTAATGAAAAACTGTTTTTT	CASSPMGASNEKLFF	TRBV7-9	NA	few	TRBJ1-4
TGCGCCAGCAGCCAAGCGCTAGCGGGGGATACGCAGTATTTT	CASSQALAGDTQYF	TRBV4-1	TRBD2	many	TRBJ2-3
TGTGCCAGCAGCGTCCAGGGGTTTAGCAATCAGCCCCAGCATTTT	CASSVQGFSNQPQHF	TRBV9	NA	few	TRBJ1-5
TGCAGTGCTGGTAGCGGGGGATTATACGAGCAGTACTTC	CSAGSGGLYEQYF	TRBV20-1	TRBD2	few	TRBJ2-7
TGTGCCAGCAGTTCTGTTAGCGGGGGCCGGTCCTACGAGCAGTACTTC	CASSSVSGGRSYEQYF	TRBV12-3/TRBV12-4	TRBD2	once	TRBJ2-7
TGCAGTGCTGGGGCTGGTGGGCCTAACTATGGCTACACCTTC	CSAGAGGPNYGYTF	TRBV20-1	NA	few	TRBJ1-2
TGCGCCAGCAGCGTCTCAGGGGGTAACTCCTACAATGAGCAGTTCTTC	CASSVSGGNSYNEQFF	TRBV5-1	TRBD1	once	TRBJ2-1
TGTGCCAGCAGTGAAGCTCGCGGAGCCGACAGGGACGGCTACACCTTC	CASSEARGADRDGYTF	TRBV2	TRBD1	NA	TRBJ1-2
TGTGCCAGCAGCGCTAGCGGGAGGGCAGACGTCCTGACTTTC	CASSASGRADVLTF	TRBV7-8	TRBD2	NA	TRBJ2-6
TGTGCCAGCACGTTCCAGGGGGCCTACGAGCAGTACTTC	CASTFQGAYEQYF	TRBV28	TRBD1	NA	TRBJ2-7
TGCAGTGCCACGCACGCCAGTTACAATGAGCAGTTCTTC	CSATHASYNEQFF	TRBV20-1	NA	few	TRBJ2-1
TGCGCCAGCAGCCAGTCACACGGGTTCGCTAGCACAGATACGCAGTATTTT	CASSQSHGFASTDTQYF	TRBV4-1	NA	few	TRBJ2-3
TGTGCCAGCAGTCCTCCCTGGAGGACTAGCGGGCCTACGGACAATGAGCAGTACTTC	CASSPPWRTSGPTDNEQYF	TRBV27	TRBD2	NA	TRBJ2-7
TGTGCCATCAGTGATAGGGATTTGAGCACAGATACGCAGTATTTT	CAISDRDLSTDTQYF	TRBV10-3	NA	NA	TRBJ2-3
TGCGCCAGCAGCCTGGGGACAGACCAAATCTCTGGGGCCAACGTCCTGACTTTC	CASSLGTDQISGANVLTF	TRBV5-1	TRBD1	few	TRBJ2-6
TGCAGTGCTAGCCAGAGCCTAGATCACACTGAAGCTTTCTTT	CSASQSLDHTEAFF	TRBV20-1	NA	NA	TRBJ1-1
TGTGCCAGCTCACCACCGCCTGGGATATCGGATACGCAGTATTTT	CASSPPPGISDTQYF	TRBV18	NA	NA	TRBJ2-3
TGTACCAGTAGTTCCGGTTCGGCAGGCAATCAGCCCCAGCATTTT	CTSSSGSAGNQPQHF	TRBV19	NA	NA	TRBJ1-5
TGCGCCAGCAGCCAAGGGACAGGACCCTACAATGAGCAGTTCTTC	CASSQGTGPYNEQFF	TRBV4-1	TRBD1	NA	TRBJ2-1
TGTGCCAGCAGCCAAGCTCGGCAGGCAGGCTATGGCTACACCTTC	CASSQARQAGYGYTF	TRBV14	NA	NA	TRBJ1-2
TGTGCCGTCGGGGGGTTGAACACTGAAGCTTTCTTT	CAVGGLNTEAFF	TRBV10-3	NA	NA	TRBJ1-1
TGTGCCAGCAGCGGGACAGCAACCACTGAAGCTTTCTTT	CASSGTATTEAFF	TRBV27	TRBD1	NA	TRBJ1-1
TGTGCCAGCAGCCACAGGACTAGCGGGACCGACGAGCAGTACTTC	CASSHRTSGTDEQYF	TRBV3-1	TRBD2	NA	TRBJ2-7
TGCGCCAGCAGCTTCGAGCCCGCAGGGGACACTGAAGCTTTCTTT	CASSFEPAGDTEAFF	TRBV5-1	NA	NA	TRBJ1-1
TGTGCCAGCAGCTTAAGTTTCGGCCCCCTTCTGGCCAAAGAGACCCAGTACTTC	CASSLSFGPLLAKETQYF	TRBV7-2	NA	many	TRBJ2-5
TGTGCCAGCAGCCAGGAGGGGGCCCGGGTCCAGCAGTTCTTC	CASSQEGARVQQFF	TRBV3-1	NA	NA	TRBJ2-1
TGTGCCAGCAGTTCACTCCCGGGGGGCAATGAAAAACTGTTTTTT	CASSSLPGGNEKLFF	TRBV28	NA	NA	TRBJ1-4
TGCGCCAGCAGCCAAGGGGACAGGAATGCTAACTATGGCTACACCTTC	CASSQGDRNANYGYTF	TRBV4-1	TRBD1	few	TRBJ1-2
TGCAGCGTCCAGGGGGCTAGCGACCAAGACGACTACGAGCAGTACTTC	CSVQGASDQDDYEQYF	TRBV29-1	TRBD1	NA	TRBJ2-7
TGTGCCAGCAGTTTCTTTCAATCCCGGGTGGCGGAAAAACTGTTTTTT	CASSFFQSRVAEKLFF	TRBV12-3/TRBV12-4	NA	NA	TRBJ1-4
TGCAGTGCTCTAATTGGACAGGCCCACACTGAAGCTTTCTTT	CSALIGQAHTEAFF	TRBV20-1	TRBD1	few	TRBJ1-1
TGTGCCAGCAGCCCCACAGCGGGTCGACTCGACTACGAGCAGTACTTC	CASSPTAGRLDYEQYF	TRBV4-2	NA	once	TRBJ2-7
TGTGCCAGCACCCTTAAGGGAGGGTATGGTGAGCAGTACTTC	CASTLKGGYGEQYF	TRBV12-3/TRBV12-4	TRBD2	few	TRBJ2-7